Following are 30 T cell receptor beta chains from one sample sequenced in a study of OX40 agonist ivuxolimab in advanced cancers. Sequenced by immunoSEQ multiplex PCR; TCRdb stores in-frame clones only, minus some. The data hold about 83,000 clones, with about 88% observed a single time. Material: CD4+ or CD8+ T cells sorted from blood, obtained in a trial of the OX40 agonist ivuxolimab. The source of these receptors is an adult with an advanced solid tumor such as melanoma, head and neck, liver or kidney cancer.

To note about this clone: It is unclear where the CDR3 begins or ends on the DNA, so no DNA is shown, and the CDR3 is as TCRdb lists it. The rearrangement joins TRBV7-8 to TRBJ1-6. Germline-derived CDR1 and CDR2 are SGHVS and FQNEAQ. The CDR3 numbers 15 amino acids, ends counted. CDR3 amino acids: CASSFSGPVGSPLHF.

The chain uses TRBV5-5 and TRBJ2-7, with D perhaps being TRBD1 or TRBD2 (5 bases each). The V gene lost 4 bases and the J gene lost 3 bases, with 17 bases spanning the gap. The CDR3 consists of 15 residues. Per germline, CDR1 SGHKS and CDR2 YYEKEE (reference sequence). The CDR3 sequence: CASSRTQGAFYEQYF. CDR3 sequence (DNA): TGTGCCAGCAGCCGTACTCAGGGAGCGTTCTACGAGCAGTACTTC.

The chain couples TRBV9 to TRBJ2-1; D is undetermined. There are 15 residues in the CDR3. Germline loops: CDR1 SGDLS, CDR2 YYNGEE. Trimming left V 4 bases short and J 6 bases short, with 17 bases between. Here the CDR3 DNA reads TGTGCCAGCAGCCGCGCCCTAAGTTCCGGCAATGAGCAGTTCTTC. This gives the protein CASSRALSSGNEQFF.

The rearrangement joins TRBV19 to TRBJ1-2, with 7 positions matching TRBD1. V was pared by 7 bases and J by 6 bases, with 11 bases of the junction left unmatched. This CDR3 comprises 14 residues. Per the germline V gene, CDR1 is LNHDA and CDR2 is SQIVND (reference sequence). The DNA of the CDR3 is TGTGCCAGTATCCCGACAGGGAGGCTCGATGGCTACACCTTC. It yields the protein CASIPTGRLDGYTF. Variable domain in full (rest from reference TRBV19 and TRBJ1-2): DGGITQSPKYLFRKEGQNVTLSCEQNLNHDAMYWYRQDPGQGLRLIYYSQIVNDFQKGDIAEGYSVSREKKESFPLTVTSAQKNPTAFYLCASIPTGRLDGYTFGSGTRLTVV.

The rearrangement links TRBV6-1 to TRBJ2-7, with a tentative D call TRBD2 (5 bases). Trimming cost V 10 bases and J 4 bases, with 17 bases left between them. This CDR3 is built from 13 residues. CDR1 MNHNS and CDR2 SASEGT come from the germline V gene. The CDR3 DNA reads as TGTGCCATTGCCAGATCCCCGGGGTACGAGCAGTACTTC. It translates to CAIARSPGYEQYF.

The chain links TRBV10-3 to TRBJ2-2; TRBD1 matches at 8 bases. Germline trimming cut 6 bases from V and 6 bases from J; bases unmatched to any gene: 6. Looked up from germline, CDR1 is ENHRY and CDR2 is SYGVKD. The CDR3 spans 14 residues. The CDR3 sequence: CAISERTGSGELFF. The CDR3 nucleotides are TGTGCCATCAGCGAAAGGACAGGGTCCGGGGAGCTGTTTTTT.

The rearrangement uses TRBV14 and TRBJ2-3; the D call may be TRBD1 or TRBD2 (5 bases each). There are 16 residues in the CDR3. Germline CDR1 reads SGHDN; CDR2 reads FVKESK. The V gene lost 5 bases and the J gene lost 0 bases, with 15 bases spanning the gap. The CDR3 DNA follows: TGTGCCAGCAGCTATGTTCCGGGACGGAGCACAGATACGCAGTATTTT. Protein: CASSYVPGRSTDTQYF.

This chain connects TRBV10-2 to TRBJ2-1, with D possibly matching TRBD2 (7 bases). V was trimmed by 8 bases and J by 6 bases, leaving 26 bases between them. This CDR3 spans 17 amino acids. The V gene's germline CDR1 is WSHSY and CDR2 SAAADI. CDR3 residues: CASRDWRGGEEFNEQFF. The CDR3 DNA follows: TGCGCCAGCCGGGACTGGAGGGGGGGCGAAGAGTTCAATGAGCAGTTCTTC.

The chain uses TRBV21-1 and TRBJ2-5; the table's D call TRBD1 went unverified against the DNA. TRBV21-1 is tagged as a pseudogene. The CDR3 is 16 residues long. Here the CDR3 reads CASSNHGQHYQETQYF. In DNA, the CDR3 is TGTGCCAGCAGCAATCATGGACAGCACTACCAAGAGACCCAGTACTTC.

Concerning this clone itself: A junction boundary mismatches the germline segment, possibly from a read error. Other DNA sequences in the same sample also yield this CDR3. V gene TRBV5-1 combines with J gene TRBJ2-5; D is undetermined. The length of the CDR3 is 13 residues. Germline CDR1 reads SGHRS; CDR2 reads YFSETQ. CDR3 protein: CASSLGSEETQYF. The CDR3 DNA sequence: TGCGCCAGCAGTTTGGGCTCGGAAGAGACCCAGTACTTC.

The chain recombines TRBV6-1 with TRBJ2-3; D tentatively reads TRBD1 or TRBD2 (5 bases each). The CDR3 loop spans 16 amino acids. Germline loops: CDR1 MNHNS, CDR2 SASEGT. V was trimmed by 0 bases and J by 3 bases, leaving 13 bases between them. In DNA, the CDR3 is TGTGCCAGCAGTGAAGCGTCGGGGCAGGGAACAGATACGCAGTATTTT. Translated, it gives CASSEASGQGTDTQYF.

The rearrangement joins TRBV7-2 to TRBJ2-1; D is undetermined. The germline V gene encodes CDR1 SGHTA and CDR2 FQGNSA. This CDR3 has 15 amino acids. Trimming left V 1 base short and J 6 bases short, with 13 bases between. The CDR3 sequence is CASSLGQVGVNEQFF. The CDR3 DNA follows: TGTGCCAGCAGCTTAGGCCAGGTTGGGGTCAATGAGCAGTTCTTC.

V is TRBV28 and J is TRBJ1-5, with a possible D match to TRBD1 (6 bases). Trimming removed 8 bases at V and 6 bases at J, with 17 bases between. The germline V gene encodes CDR1 MDHEN and CDR2 SYDVKM. This CDR3 contains 14 residues. The CDR3 here is CASFSTGTVQPQHF. In DNA, the CDR3 is TGTGCCAGCTTTTCAACAGGGACGGTTCAGCCCCAGCATTTT.

CDR3 amino acids: CASGRTGESTGELFF. The CDR3 bases are TGCGCCAGCGGGCGGACAGGGGAGTCAACCGGGGAGCTGTTTTTT. The chain joins TRBV5-1 to TRBJ2-2, with 9 bases aligning to TRBD1. V shed 7 bases and J 5 bases; nucleotides not matched to a gene: 9. Germline V gene data show CDR1 as SGHRS and CDR2 as YFSETQ. The CDR3 extends over 15 amino acids.

To note about this clone: One end of the junction is discordant with germline, which a read error may explain. The sample carries other DNA sequences with the same CDR3. This chain links TRBV6-5 with TRBJ1-1; 9 nucleotides align to TRBD1. The CDR3 has 13 amino acids. CDR1 and CDR2 from the germline V gene are MNHEY and SVGAGI. DNA of the CDR3: TGCGCCAGCAGTTTACCCGGACAGGGGACAGCTTTCTTT. It codes for CASSLPGQGTAFF.

The chain joins TRBV5-1 to TRBJ1-4; perhaps TRBD1 as D (6 bases). The CDR3 is 15 amino acids. Germline V gene sequence: CDR1 SGHRS, CDR2 YFSETQ. V lost 4 bases and J lost 3, with 13 bases in between. In DNA, the CDR3 is TGCGCCAGCAGCCCGAGGGGGTTGGCTAATGAAAAACTGTTTTTT. Encoded protein: CASSPRGLANEKLFF.

The CDR3, as DNA: TGTGCCAGCAGCGTAGAGGAGGGGAGGTATAACAATGAGCAGTTCTTC. This sequence encodes CASSVEEGRYNNEQFF. The chain carries TRBV9 and TRBJ2-1; the D gene is possibly TRBD2 (6 bases). From germline, CDR1 is SGDLS and CDR2 YYNGEE. The CDR3 runs 16 residues. V dropped 0 bases and J dropped 5 bases, with 15 bases sitting between them.

In its sample, this clone was seen a few times. V and J are TRBV4-1 and TRBJ2-2; no clear D gene. The CDR3 is made up of 15 amino acids. V lost 6 bases, J lost 7 bases, and 18 bases lay in between. The germline CDR1 and CDR2 sequences are MGHRA and YSYEKL. CDR3 protein: CASSHTDWNFGELFF. In DNA form, the CDR3 reads TGCGCCAGCAGTCACACCGACTGGAACTTCGGGGAGCTGTTTTTT.

The rearrangement links TRBV5-1 to TRBJ1-4; D not resolved. Germline CDR1 SGHRS, CDR2 YFSETQ. Deletions cut 1 base from V and 7 bases from J, with 8 bases between. This CDR3 region has 13 residues. The CDR3 region is CASSLLSGEKLFF. CDR3 in DNA: TGCGCCAGCAGCTTGTTATCAGGTGAAAAACTGTTTTTT.

This clone was found a few times. The chain is built from TRBV5-4 and TRBJ1-1; 7 bases agree with TRBD1. V dropped 1 base and J dropped 7; count of bases not matched to a gene: 7. The CDR3 extends over 14 amino acids. The germline V gene encodes CDR1 SGHNT and CDR2 YYREEE (reference sequence). The DNA for the CDR3 is TGTGCCAGCAGCTTGCTAGGAGGGGGCCGTGAAGCTTTCTTT. Translating it yields CASSLLGGGREAFF.

The chain carries TRBV7-9 and TRBJ2-2; D unclear. Between the trimmed V and J ends, which lost 3 bases and 4 bases, there was a span of 6 bases. This CDR3 has 13 amino acids. Germline CDR1 is SEHNR and CDR2 is FQNEAQ (reference sequence). The CDR3 DNA reads as TGTGCCAGCAGCTTCACCGGCACCGGGGAGCTGTTTTTT. Its protein is CASSFTGTGELFF.

V is TRBV27 and J is TRBJ1-4; D may be TRBD1 (6 bases). Trimming shortened V by 5 bases and J by 3 bases, and 19 bases separated the two germline ends. CDR1 is MNHEY, CDR2 SMNVEV, per germline (reference sequence). The CDR3 is 17 amino acids. The CDR3 here is CASSPMTGTLANEKLFF. CDR3 coding DNA: TGTGCCAGCAGTCCGATGACAGGCACTTTGGCTAATGAAAAACTGTTTTTT.

J is TRBJ1-1 and V is TRBV9; unclear D gene. Trimming took off 4 bases at V and 0 bases at J, with 10 bases between the two ends. The CDR3 runs 14 residues. In germline, CDR1 is SGDLS, CDR2 YYNGEE. Here the CDR3 DNA reads TGTGCCAGCAGCCAGACACCGATGAACACTGAAGCTTTCTTT. Translated: CASSQTPMNTEAFF.

This clone came up once. The rearrangement uses TRBV15 and TRBJ2-5, with D possibly matching TRBD1 (6 bases). The assigned J gene may be wrong: the sequence end matches TRBJ2-7 better. Germline CDR1 reads LNHNV; CDR2 reads YYDKDF (reference sequence). CDR3 length equals 15 residues. The CDR3 DNA is TGTGCCACCAGCAGAGATATATGGCAGGGGAACGAGCAGTACTTC. Translated, it gives CATSRDIWQGNEQYF.

The sample holds one count of this clone. V is TRBV2 and J is TRBJ2-4; TRBD2 is a possible D gene (6 bases). The V gene's germline CDR1 is SNHLY and CDR2 FYNNEI. V lost 6 bases and J lost 3, with 15 bases in between. The CDR3 extends over 15 amino acids. CDR3 in amino acids: CASRSRGIGKNIQYF. Written as DNA, the CDR3 is TGTGCCAGCAGGTCCCGGGGGATCGGCAAAAACATTCAGTACTTC.

V gene TRBV2 combines with J gene TRBJ1-1; 7 bases are shared with TRBD1. CDR1 is SNHLY, CDR2 FYNNEI, per germline. Losses at the gene ends were 10 bases for V and 3 bases for J; bases not matched to a gene: 8. This CDR3 has 13 residues. The CDR3: CATRGGVHTEAFF. The CDR3 coding sequence is TGTGCCACCCGAGGGGGCGTACACACTGAAGCTTTCTTT. Filled out from reference TRBV2 and TRBJ1-1, the complete variable domain reads EPEVTQTPSHQVTQMGQEVILRCVPISNHLYFYWYRQILGQKVEFLVSFYNNEISEKSEIFDDQFSVERPDGSNFTLKIRSTKLEDSAMYFCATRGGVHTEAFFGQGTRLTVV.

This chain uses TRBV4-1 with TRBJ2-1; D is perhaps TRBD1 (5 bases). CDR1 and CDR2 (germline): MGHRA, YSYEKL. This CDR3 contains 18 residues. V gave up 4 bases and J gave up 3 bases, with 22 bases separating them. In nucleotides, the CDR3 is TGCGCCAGCAGCCGACCCGCCGACGAACAGGCCGACTACAATGAGCAGTTCTTC. It is translated as CASSRPADEQADYNEQFF.

The rearrangement links TRBV18 to TRBJ1-1; D is unclear. Per germline, CDR1 KGHSH and CDR2 LQKENI. The CDR3 length is 15 residues. V was clipped by 2 bases and J by 3 bases, with 13 bases between them. The CDR3 region has the DNA TGTGCCAGCTCACCAGCAGGCATTGAATACACTGAAGCTTTCTTT. The encoded protein is CASSPAGIEYTEAFF.

This chain connects TRBV4-2 to TRBJ2-3, with D unresolved. CDR3 length: 14 residues. In germline, CDR1 is LGHNA, CDR2 YNFKEQ. Between the trimmed V and J ends, which lost 0 bases and 2 bases, there was a span of 6 bases. CDR3 sequence (DNA): TGTGCCAGCAGCCAAGATCGGTTCACAGATACGCAGTATTTT. It specifies CASSQDRFTDTQYF.

V is TRBV19 and J is TRBJ2-7; weak D call: TRBD1 (6 bases). V was shortened by 2 bases and J by 1 base, with 12 bases between the two germline ends. CDR3 size: 15 residues. Per the germline V gene, CDR1 is LNHDA and CDR2 is SQIVND (reference sequence). Written as DNA, the CDR3 is TGTGCCAGTAGTATAATGGGGGCCGGTTCCTACGAGCAGTACTTC. Its protein is CASSIMGAGSYEQYF.